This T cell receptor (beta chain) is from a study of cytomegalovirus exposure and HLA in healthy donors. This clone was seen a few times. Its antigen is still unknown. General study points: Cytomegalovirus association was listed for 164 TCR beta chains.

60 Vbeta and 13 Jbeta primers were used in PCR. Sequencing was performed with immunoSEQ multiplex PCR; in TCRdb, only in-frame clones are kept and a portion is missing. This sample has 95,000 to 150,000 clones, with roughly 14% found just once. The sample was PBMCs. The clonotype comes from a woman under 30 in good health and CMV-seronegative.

The CDR3 DNA follows: TGTGCCAGCAGCCGCAGCTCTGGAAACACCATATATTTT. Its protein is CASSRSSGNTIYF. V usage is TRBV13 and J usage is TRBJ1-3; D is unclear. The CDR3 is made up of 13 amino acids. The V end lost 5 bases, the J end lost 0 bases, and 5 bases lay between the germline ends. Germline V gene lookup returns CDR1 PRHDT and CDR2 FYEKMQ (reference sequence).